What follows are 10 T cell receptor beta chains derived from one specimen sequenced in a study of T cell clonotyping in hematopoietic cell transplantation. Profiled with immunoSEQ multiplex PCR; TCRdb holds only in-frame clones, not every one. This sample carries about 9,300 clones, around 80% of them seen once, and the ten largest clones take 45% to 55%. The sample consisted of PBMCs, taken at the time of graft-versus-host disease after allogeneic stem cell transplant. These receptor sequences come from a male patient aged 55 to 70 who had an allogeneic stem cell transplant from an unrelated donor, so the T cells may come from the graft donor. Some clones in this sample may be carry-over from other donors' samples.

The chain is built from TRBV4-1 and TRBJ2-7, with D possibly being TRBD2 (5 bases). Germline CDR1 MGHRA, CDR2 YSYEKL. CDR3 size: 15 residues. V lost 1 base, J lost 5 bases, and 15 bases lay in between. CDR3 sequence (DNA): TGCGCCAGCAGCCAAGTGGGAGTGGCTGCGGACGAGCAGTACTTC. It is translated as CASSQVGVAADEQYF.

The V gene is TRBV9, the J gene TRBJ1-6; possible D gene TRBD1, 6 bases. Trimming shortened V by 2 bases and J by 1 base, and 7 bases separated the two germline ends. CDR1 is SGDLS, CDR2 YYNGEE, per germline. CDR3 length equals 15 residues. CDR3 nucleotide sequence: TGTGCCAGCAGCGTCGGACAGTCCTATAATTCACCCCTCCACTTT. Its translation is CASSVGQSYNSPLHF.

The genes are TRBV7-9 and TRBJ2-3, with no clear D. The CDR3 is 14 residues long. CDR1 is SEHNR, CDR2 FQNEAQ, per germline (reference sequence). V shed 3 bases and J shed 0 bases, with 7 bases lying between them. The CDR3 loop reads CASSFAGSTDTQYF. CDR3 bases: TGTGCCAGCAGCTTTGCAGGTAGCACAGATACGCAGTATTTT. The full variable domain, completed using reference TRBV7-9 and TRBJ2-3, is DTGVSQNPRHKITKRGQNVTFRCDPISEHNRLYWYRQTLGQGPEFLTYFQNEAQLEKSRLLSDRFSAERPKGSFSTLEIQRTEQGDSAMYLCASSFAGSTDTQYFGPGTRLTVL.

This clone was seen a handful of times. CDR3 protein: CASRTYQRSYGYTF. Written as DNA, the CDR3 is TGTGCCAGCAGGACGTACCAGAGGTCCTATGGCTACACCTTC. The chain links TRBV27 to TRBJ1-2; the D is unclear. V gave up 6 bases and J gave up 4 bases, with 15 bases separating them. The CDR3 is 14 amino acids. Per the germline V gene, CDR1 is MNHEY and CDR2 is SMNVEV (reference sequence).

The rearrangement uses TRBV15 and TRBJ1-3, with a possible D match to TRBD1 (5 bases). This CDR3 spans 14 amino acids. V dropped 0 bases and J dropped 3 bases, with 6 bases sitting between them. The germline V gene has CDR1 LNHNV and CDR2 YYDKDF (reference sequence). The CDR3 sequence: CATSREGDGNTIYF. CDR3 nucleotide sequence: TGTGCCACCAGCAGAGAAGGGGATGGAAACACCATATATTTT.

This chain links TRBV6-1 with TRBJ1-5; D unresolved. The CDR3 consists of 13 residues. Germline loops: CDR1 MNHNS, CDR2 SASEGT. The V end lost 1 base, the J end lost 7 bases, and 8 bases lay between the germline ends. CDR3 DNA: TGTGCCAGCAGTGAAGTCGGGCGGCAGCCCCAGCATTTT. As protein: CASSEVGRQPQHF.

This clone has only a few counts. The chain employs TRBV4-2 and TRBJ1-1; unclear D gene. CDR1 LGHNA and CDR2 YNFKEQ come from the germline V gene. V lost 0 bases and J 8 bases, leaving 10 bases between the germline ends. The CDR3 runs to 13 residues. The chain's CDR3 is CASSQEFSEEAFF. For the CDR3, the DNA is TGTGCCAGCAGCCAAGAATTCAGTGAGGAAGCTTTCTTT.

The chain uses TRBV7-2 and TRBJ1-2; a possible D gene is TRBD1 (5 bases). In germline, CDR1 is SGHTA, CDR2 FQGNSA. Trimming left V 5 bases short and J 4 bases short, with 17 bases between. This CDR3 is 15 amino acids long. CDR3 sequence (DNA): TGTGCCAGCAGCCCGTCGGGGGGTTCGGCCTATGGCTACACCTTC. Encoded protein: CASSPSGGSAYGYTF.

The CDR3 sequence: CASRPQGNYGYTF. CDR3 nucleotides: TGTGCCAGTAGGCCACAGGGGAACTATGGCTACACCTTC. The chain employs TRBV19 and TRBJ1-2; 7 positions agree with TRBD1. This CDR3 has 13 amino acids. V was clipped by 6 bases and J by 2 bases; unmatched bases: 3. Germline CDR1 is LNHDA and CDR2 is SQIVND (reference sequence).

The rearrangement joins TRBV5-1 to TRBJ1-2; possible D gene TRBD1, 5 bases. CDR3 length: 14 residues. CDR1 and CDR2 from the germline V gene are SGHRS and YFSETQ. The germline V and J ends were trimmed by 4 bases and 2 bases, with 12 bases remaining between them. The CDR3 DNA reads TGCGCCAGCAGCCCGGGTGGGGACAACTATGGCTACACCTTC. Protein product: CASSPGGDNYGYTF.